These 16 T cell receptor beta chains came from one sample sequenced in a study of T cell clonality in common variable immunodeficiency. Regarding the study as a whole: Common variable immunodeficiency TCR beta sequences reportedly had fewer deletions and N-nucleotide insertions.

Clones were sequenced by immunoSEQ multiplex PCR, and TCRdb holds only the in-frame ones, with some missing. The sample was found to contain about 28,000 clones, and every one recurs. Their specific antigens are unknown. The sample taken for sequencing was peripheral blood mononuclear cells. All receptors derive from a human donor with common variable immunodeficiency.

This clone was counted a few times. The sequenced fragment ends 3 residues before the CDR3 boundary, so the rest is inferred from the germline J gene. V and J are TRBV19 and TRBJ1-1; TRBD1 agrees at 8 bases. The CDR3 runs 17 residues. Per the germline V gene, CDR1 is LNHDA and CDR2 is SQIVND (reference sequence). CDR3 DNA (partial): TGTGCCAGTAGTCGACAGACAGGGGCTCGCCTCGTTACCGAA. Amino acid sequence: CASSRQTGARLVTE. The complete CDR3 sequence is CASSRQTGARLVTEAFF.

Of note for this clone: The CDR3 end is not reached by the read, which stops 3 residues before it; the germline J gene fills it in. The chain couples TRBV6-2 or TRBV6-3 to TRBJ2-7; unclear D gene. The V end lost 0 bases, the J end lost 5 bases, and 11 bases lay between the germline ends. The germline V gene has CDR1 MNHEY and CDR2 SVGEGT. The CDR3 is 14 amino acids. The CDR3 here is CASSYSTARDEQYF. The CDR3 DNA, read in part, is TGTGCCAGCAGTTACTCGACTGCGAGAGACGAG.

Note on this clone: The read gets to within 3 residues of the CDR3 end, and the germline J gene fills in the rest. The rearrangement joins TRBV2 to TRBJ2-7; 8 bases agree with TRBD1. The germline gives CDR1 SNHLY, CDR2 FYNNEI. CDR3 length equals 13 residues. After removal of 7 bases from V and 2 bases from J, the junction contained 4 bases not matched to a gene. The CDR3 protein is CASTKTGAYEQYF. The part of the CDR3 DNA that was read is TGTGCCAGCACCAAGACAGGGGCCTACGAG. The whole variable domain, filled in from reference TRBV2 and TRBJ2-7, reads EPEVTQTPSHQVTQMGQEVILRCVPISNHLYFYWYRQILGQKVEFLVSFYNNEISEKSEIFDDQFSVERPDGSNFTLKIRSTKLEDSAMYFCASTKTGAYEQYFGPGTRLTVT.

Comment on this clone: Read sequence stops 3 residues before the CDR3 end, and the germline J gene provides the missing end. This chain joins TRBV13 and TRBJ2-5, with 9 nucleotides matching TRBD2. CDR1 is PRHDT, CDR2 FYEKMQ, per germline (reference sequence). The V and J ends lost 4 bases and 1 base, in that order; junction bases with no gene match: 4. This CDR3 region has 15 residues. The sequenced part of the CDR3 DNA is TGTGCCAGCAGCTCCCGACTAGCGGCCCAAGAGACC. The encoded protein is CASSSRLAAQET. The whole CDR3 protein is CASSSRLAAQETQYF.

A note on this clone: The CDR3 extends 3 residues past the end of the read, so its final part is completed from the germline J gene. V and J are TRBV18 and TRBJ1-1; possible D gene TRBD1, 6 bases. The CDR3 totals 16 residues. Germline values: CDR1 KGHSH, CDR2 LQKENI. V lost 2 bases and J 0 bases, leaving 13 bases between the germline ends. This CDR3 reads CASSPIQDSLNTEAFF. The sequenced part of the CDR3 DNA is TGTGCCAGCTCACCAATTCAGGACAGCTTGAACACTGAA. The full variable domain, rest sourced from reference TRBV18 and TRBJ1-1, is NAGVMQNPRHLVRRRGQEARLRCSPMKGHSHVYWYRQLPEEGLKFMVYLQKENIIDESGMPKERFSAEFPKEGPSILRIQQVVRGDSAAYFCASSPIQDSLNTEAFFGQGTRLTVV.

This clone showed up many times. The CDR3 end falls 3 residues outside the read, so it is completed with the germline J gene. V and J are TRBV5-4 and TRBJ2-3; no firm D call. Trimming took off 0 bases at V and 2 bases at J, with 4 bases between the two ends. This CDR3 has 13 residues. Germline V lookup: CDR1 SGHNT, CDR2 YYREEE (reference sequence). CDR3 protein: CASSLDSTDTQYF. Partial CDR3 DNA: TGTGCCAGCAGCTTGGACTCCACAGATACG.

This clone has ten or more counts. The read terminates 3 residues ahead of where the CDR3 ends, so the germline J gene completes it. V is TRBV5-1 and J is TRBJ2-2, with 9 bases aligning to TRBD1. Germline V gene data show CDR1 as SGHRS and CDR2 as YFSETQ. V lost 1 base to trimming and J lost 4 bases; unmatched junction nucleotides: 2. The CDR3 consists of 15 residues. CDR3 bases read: TGCGCCAGCAGCTTGACAGGGGGCGTCACCGGGGAG. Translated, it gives CASSLTGGVTGE. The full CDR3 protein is CASSLTGGVTGELFF.

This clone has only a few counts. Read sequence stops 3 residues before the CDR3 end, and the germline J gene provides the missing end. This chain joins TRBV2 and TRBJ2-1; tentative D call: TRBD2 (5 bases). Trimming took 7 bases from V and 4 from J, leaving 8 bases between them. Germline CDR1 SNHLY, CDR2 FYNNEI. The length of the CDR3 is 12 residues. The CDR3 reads CASTAAYNEQFF. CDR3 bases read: TGTGCCAGCACAGCGGCGTACAATGAG.

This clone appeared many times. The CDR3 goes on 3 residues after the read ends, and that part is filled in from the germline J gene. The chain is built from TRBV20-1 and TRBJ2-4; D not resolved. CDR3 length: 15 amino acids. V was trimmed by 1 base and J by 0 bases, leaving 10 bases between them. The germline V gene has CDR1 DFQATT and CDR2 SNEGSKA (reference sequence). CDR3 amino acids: CSARGQPRAKNIQYF. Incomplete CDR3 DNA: TGCAGTGCTAGAGGCCAGCCTAGAGCCAAAAACATT.

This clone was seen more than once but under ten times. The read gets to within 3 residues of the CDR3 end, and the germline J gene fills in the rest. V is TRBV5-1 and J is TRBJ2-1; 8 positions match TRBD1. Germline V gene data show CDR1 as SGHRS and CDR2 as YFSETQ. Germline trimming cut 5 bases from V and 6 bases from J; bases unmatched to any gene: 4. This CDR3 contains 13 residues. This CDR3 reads CASRATGVNEQFF. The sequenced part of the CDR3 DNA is TGCGCCAGCAGGGCGACAGGGGTCAATGAG.

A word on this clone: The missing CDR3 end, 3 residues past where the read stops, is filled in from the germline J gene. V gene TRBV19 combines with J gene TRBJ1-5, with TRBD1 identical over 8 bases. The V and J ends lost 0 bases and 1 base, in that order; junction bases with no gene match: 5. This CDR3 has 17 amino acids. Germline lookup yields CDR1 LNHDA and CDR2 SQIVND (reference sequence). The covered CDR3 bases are TGTGCCAGTAGTATAGACAGGACAGGGTCAAGCAATCAGCCC. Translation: CASSIDRTGSSNQP. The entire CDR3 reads CASSIDRTGSSNQPQHF.

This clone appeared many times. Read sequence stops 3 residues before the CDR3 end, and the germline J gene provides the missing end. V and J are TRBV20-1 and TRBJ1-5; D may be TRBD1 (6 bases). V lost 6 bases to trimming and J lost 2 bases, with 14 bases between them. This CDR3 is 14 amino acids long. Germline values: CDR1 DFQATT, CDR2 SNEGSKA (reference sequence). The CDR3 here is CSAGGRAGNQPQHF. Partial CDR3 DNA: TGCAGTGCAGGGGGACGGGCGGGCAATCAGCCC.

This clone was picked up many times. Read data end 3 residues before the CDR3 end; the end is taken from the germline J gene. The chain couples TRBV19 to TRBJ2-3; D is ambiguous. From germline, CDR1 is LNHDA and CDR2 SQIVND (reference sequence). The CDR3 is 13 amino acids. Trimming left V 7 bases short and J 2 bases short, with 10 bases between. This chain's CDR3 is CASKGGATDTQYF. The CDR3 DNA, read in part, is TGTGCCAGTAAAGGCGGAGCCACAGATACG.

This chain's CDR3 is CASSYLLAGGPRDEQYF. CDR3 DNA, as far as it was read: TGTGCCAGCAGTTACCTACTAGCGGGAGGGCCTCGGGACGAG. The chain couples TRBV6-2 or TRBV6-3 to TRBJ2-7; 13 nucleotides match TRBD2. The read is 3 residues too short to cover the CDR3 end, so that end is filled in from the germline J gene. Germline values: CDR1 MNHEY, CDR2 SVGEGT. This CDR3 spans 17 amino acids. The J segment lost 5 bases and the V segment lost 2 bases, leaving 9 bases of the junction unmatched.

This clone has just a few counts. The CDR3 bases that were read are TGCAGTGCAGCCAGACTAAGCCAAGAGACC. This gives the protein CSAARLSQET. The full CDR3 protein is CSAARLSQETQYF. The gene calls are TRBV20-1 and TRBJ2-5; D perhaps matches TRBD2 (5 bases). The CDR3 end is not reached by the read, which stops 3 residues before it; the germline J gene fills it in. The CDR3 runs to 13 residues. The V gene's germline CDR1 is DFQATT and CDR2 SNEGSKA (reference sequence). V lost 6 bases to trimming and J lost 1 base, with 12 bases between them.

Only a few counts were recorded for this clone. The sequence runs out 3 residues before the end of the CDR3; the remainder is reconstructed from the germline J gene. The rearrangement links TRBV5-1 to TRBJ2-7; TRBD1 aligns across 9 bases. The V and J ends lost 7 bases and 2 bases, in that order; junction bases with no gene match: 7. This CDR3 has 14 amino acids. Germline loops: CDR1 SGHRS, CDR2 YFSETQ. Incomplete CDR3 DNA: TGCGCCAGCGGAACAGGGGGCGATCCCTACGAG. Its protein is CASGTGGDPYE. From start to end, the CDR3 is CASGTGGDPYEQYF.